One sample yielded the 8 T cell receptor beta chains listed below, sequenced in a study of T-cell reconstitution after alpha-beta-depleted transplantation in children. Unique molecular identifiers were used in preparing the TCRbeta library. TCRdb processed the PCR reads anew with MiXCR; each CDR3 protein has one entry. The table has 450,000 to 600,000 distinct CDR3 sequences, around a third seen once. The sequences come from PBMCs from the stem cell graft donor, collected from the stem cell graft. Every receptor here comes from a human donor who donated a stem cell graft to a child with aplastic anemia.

As DNA, the CDR3 is TGTGCCAGCAGTCGAAGTGCCACTGAAGCTTTCTTT. Translating it yields CASSRSATEAFF. V usage is TRBV6-5 and J usage is TRBJ1-1; D ambiguous. This CDR3 contains 12 residues. The V end lost 5 bases, the J end lost 4 bases, and 8 bases lay between the germline ends. The V gene's germline CDR1 is MNHEY and CDR2 SVGAGI.

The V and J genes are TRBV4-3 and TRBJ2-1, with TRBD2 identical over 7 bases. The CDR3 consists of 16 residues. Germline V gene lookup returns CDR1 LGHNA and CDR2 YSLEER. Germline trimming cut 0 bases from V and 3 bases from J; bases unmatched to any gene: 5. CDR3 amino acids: CASSQDPAGSYNEQFF. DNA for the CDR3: TGCGCCAGCAGCCAAGACCCAGCGGGGAGCTACAATGAGCAGTTCTTC.

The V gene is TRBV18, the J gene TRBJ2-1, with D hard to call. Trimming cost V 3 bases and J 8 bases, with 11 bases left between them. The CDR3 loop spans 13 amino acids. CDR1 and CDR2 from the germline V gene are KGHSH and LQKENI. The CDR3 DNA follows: TGTGCCAGCTCACCGGGCCCGGCGGATGAGCAGTTCTTC. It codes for CASSPGPADEQFF. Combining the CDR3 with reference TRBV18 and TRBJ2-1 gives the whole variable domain NAGVMQNPRHLVRRRGQEARLRCSPMKGHSHVYWYRQLPEEGLKFMVYLQKENIIDESGMPKERFSAEFPKEGPSILRIQQVVRGDSAAYFCASSPGPADEQFFGPGTRLTVL.

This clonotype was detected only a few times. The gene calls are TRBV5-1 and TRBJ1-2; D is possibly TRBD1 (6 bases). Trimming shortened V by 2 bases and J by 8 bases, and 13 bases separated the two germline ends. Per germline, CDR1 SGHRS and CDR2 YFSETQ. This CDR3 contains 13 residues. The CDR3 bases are TGCGCCAGCAGCTTAAACCACAGGGAAGGCTACACCTTC. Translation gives CASSLNHREGYTF.

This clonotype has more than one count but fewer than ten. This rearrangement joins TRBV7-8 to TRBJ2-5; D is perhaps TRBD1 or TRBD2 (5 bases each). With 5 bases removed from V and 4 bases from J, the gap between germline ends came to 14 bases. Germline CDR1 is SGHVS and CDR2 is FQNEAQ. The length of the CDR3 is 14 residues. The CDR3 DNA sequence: TGTGCCAGCAGCCCCACCCGGGACGGAGAGACCCAGTACTTC. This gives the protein CASSPTRDGETQYF.

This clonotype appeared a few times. The CDR3 bases are TGTGCCTGCCAACTAGCGGGTCTATACAATGAGCAGTTCTTC. It encodes CACQLAGLYNEQFF. The chain uses TRBV30 and TRBJ2-1; 9 bases match TRBD2. From germline, CDR1 is GTSNPN and CDR2 SVGIG (reference sequence). V dropped 6 bases and J dropped 4; count of bases not matched to a gene: 7. This CDR3 is 14 amino acids long. Supplemented by reference TRBV30 and TRBJ2-1, the full variable domain reads SQTIHQWPATLVQPVGSPLSLECTVEGTSNPNLYWYRQAAGRGLQLLFYSVGIGQISSEVPQNLSASRPQDRQFILSSKKLLLSDSGFYLCACQLAGLYNEQFFGPGTRLTVL.

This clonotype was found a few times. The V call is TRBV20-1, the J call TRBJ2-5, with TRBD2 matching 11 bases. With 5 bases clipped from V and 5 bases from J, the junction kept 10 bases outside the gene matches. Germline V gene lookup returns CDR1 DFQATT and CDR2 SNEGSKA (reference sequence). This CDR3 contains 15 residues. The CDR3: CSAPAETSGIETQYF. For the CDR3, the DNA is TGCAGTGCTCCCGCGGAGACTAGCGGGATTGAGACCCAGTACTTC.

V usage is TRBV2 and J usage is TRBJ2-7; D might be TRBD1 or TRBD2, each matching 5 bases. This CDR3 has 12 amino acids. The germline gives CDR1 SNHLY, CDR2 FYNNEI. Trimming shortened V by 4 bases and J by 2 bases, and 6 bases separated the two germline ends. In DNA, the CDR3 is TGTGCCAGCAGTGCGGGGCCCTACGAGCAGTACGTC. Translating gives CASSAGPYEQYV.